This T cell receptor (beta chain) emerged from a study of blood T cell repertoires in COVID-19 (dated by TCRdb to the early 2020s). Regarding the research as a whole: The collaborator samples originated in the United States, Italy and Spain and spanned the acute and convalescent phases of COVID-19. The prospective study material was composed of cDNA or gDNA derived from T cells, B-cell-depleted T cells, or PBMCs. Deeply sampled blood TCRbeta repertoires from subjects exposed to, actively infected with, or recovered from COVID-19 were included in the dataset. A freely available public database, intended as a resource for researchers studying the immune response to SARS-CoV-2, is where the repertoires were released. Samples came from the ongoing ImmuneRACE study (first 160 participants) plus 1,254 subjects from 6 global collaborators. Nearly every sample came with metadata listing a de-identified subject ID, COVID-19 status, age in years and sex. HLA class I and class II types, where available, came from metadata supplied by the sample provider rather than from assay-based typing. Results the study describes overall, beyond this receptor: How much clinical and demographic metadata was included differed by source and by participant, and the metadata was provided uncurated.

Each collaborating institution followed its own protocols to collect whole blood in K2EDTA tubes. For TCRbeta analysis, collaborators shipped samples as frozen whole blood, isolated PBMCs, or DNA extracted from either of those sample types. TCRbeta CDR3 regions were amplified from genomic DNA by means of the immunoSEQ Assay, a bias-controlled multiplex PCR. The authors' analysis ran thus. The number of nucleated cells in each sample was estimated from the amplification of reference gene primers within the assay. To quantify the absolute abundance of each unique TCRbeta CDR3 rearrangement, sequence reads were collapsed and filtered. Productive Simpson clonality was computed per sample as the square root of Simpson's diversity index over productive rearrangements. Drawn from immuneACCESS, this table holds only the in-frame rearrangements with V and J called that TCRdb kept. Clones are partly lost; checked studies trace under half to an unresolved V gene and leave the rest unexplained. The DNA was the basis for D and trimming; V, J and clone size are from that table. The sample data list 50,000 or so clones, and over 75% of these were observed just once. The ten largest clones take up less than 20% of the sample.

Comments on this clone: What this receptor recognizes is not known. Base quality data are lacking; no much larger clone is found one base away.

The trim is 0 bases for V and 1 base for J, with a gap of 9 bases between the germline ends. The CDR1 and CDR2 encoded by the germline V gene are MNHEY and SVGAGI. Inclusive of the bounding cysteine and phenylalanine, the CDR3 is 15 residues long. Of all the DNA, just the CDR3 is kept, 45 bases in frame from base 1. The sequence came from a human donor with active COVID-19. The donor label of this sample is uncertain. The sequence is built from TRBV6-5 and TRBJ1-1, with no confidently assigned D gene. The source material was peripheral blood. This receptor carries the CDR3 CASSYSTSGNTEAFF. In nucleotide form, the sequence is TGTGCCAGCAGTTACTCGACTTCGGGGAACACTGAAGCTTTCTTT.